The 10 T cell receptor beta chains listed next were all sequenced from one sample in a study of T-cell memory formation after mild COVID-19. TCRdb processed the 5' RACE reads anew with MiXCR; each CDR3 protein has one entry. In the table there are tens of thousands of distinct CDR3 sequences, around 14% of which are singletons. Sample: PBMCs or a T cell subset sorted from them (not recorded which). Source of these receptors: an adult woman who had mild COVID-19 (a few samples of this study predate the infection). Cell type and time point are not known.

This clonotype appeared many times. The chain employs TRBV7-9 and TRBJ2-1; no firm D call. The germline gives CDR1 SEHNR, CDR2 FQNEAQ (reference sequence). This CDR3 spans 17 amino acids. V lost 4 bases, J lost 5 bases, and 21 bases lay in between. CDR3 region: CASSSHEVYGGNNEQFF. The DNA for the CDR3 is TGTGCCAGCAGCTCCCATGAGGTGTATGGCGGCAACAATGAGCAGTTCTTC.

V and J are TRBV28 and TRBJ2-3, with D tentatively TRBD1 or TRBD2 (6 bases each). V shed 5 bases and J shed 15 bases, with 21 bases lying between them. The CDR3 runs 13 residues. The germline gives CDR1 MDHEN, CDR2 SYDVKM. CDR3 amino acids: CASSRGDEPRAYF. CDR3 in DNA: TGTGCCAGCAGTAGGGGGGACGAGCCCCGAGCATATTTT. The whole variable domain, filled in from reference TRBV28 and TRBJ2-3, reads DVKVTQSSRYLVKRTGEKVFLECVQDMDHENMFWYRQDPGLGLRLIYFSYDVKMKEKGDIPEGYSVSREKKERFSLILESASTNQTSMYLCASSRGDEPRAYFGPGTRLTVL.

Only a few counts were recorded for this clonotype. V and J are TRBV13 and TRBJ1-2, with a possible D match to TRBD1 (5 bases). The CDR3 runs to 12 residues. Trimming cost V 3 bases and J 7 bases, with 9 bases left between them. The germline CDR1 and CDR2 sequences are PRHDT and FYEKMQ (reference sequence). The CDR3 DNA reads as TGTGCCAGCAGCTTCGGGGGACTTGGCTACACCTTC. As protein: CASSFGGLGYTF.

This chain links TRBV14 with TRBJ1-1; possible D gene TRBD1, 5 bases. V was clipped by 0 bases and J by 3 bases, with 11 bases between them. In germline, CDR1 is SGHDN, CDR2 FVKESK. CDR3 size: 15 residues. The CDR3 DNA is TGTGCCAGCAGCCAAGAGATATTGGGGGACACTGAAGCTTTCTTT. It specifies CASSQEILGDTEAFF.

This clonotype was counted between two and nine times. The rearrangement links TRBV11-2 to TRBJ2-3; TRBD2 aligns across 8 bases. Germline-derived CDR1 and CDR2 are SGHAT and FQNNGV. CDR3 length: 16 amino acids. The J segment lost 5 bases and the V segment lost 4 bases, leaving 11 bases of the junction unmatched. CDR3 amino acids: CASSSPGLAALDTQYF. CDR3 coding DNA: TGTGCCAGCAGCTCCCCAGGACTAGCCGCCCTAGATACGCAGTATTTT.

The V call is TRBV12-3 or TRBV12-4, the J call TRBJ2-5; the D gene is possibly TRBD2 (6 bases). Trimming pared 4 bases from V and 7 bases from J, leaving 13 bases between. The CDR3 extends over 13 amino acids. The CDR3 DNA sequence: TGTGCCAGCAGTTCCGGGACTTTGGCGACCCAGTACTTC. It encodes CASSSGTLATQYF.

In its sample, this clonotype was seen a few times. J is TRBJ2-5 and V is TRBV11-2; D is uncertain. V was cut by 5 bases and J by 5 bases, with 21 bases left in between. Per germline, CDR1 SGHAT and CDR2 FQNNGV. CDR3 size: 16 residues. This chain's CDR3 is CASSPTPAGGQETQYF. In DNA, the CDR3 is TGTGCCAGCAGCCCCACCCCCGCTGGCGGCCAGGAGACCCAGTACTTC.

This sequence joins TRBV3-1 and TRBJ2-7; D not certain. The CDR3 consists of 12 residues. From germline, CDR1 is LGHDT and CDR2 YNNKEL (reference sequence). V gave up 5 bases and J gave up 6 bases, with 11 bases separating them. CDR3 sequence reads: CASSESISEQYF. The CDR3 coding sequence is TGTGCCAGCAGCGAAAGCATCAGCGAGCAGTACTTC.

In this sample, this clonotype turned up many times. The rearrangement uses TRBV5-1 and TRBJ1-1; the match to TRBD1 covers 7 bases. Trimming at V came to 3 bases and at J to 5 bases, leaving 16 bases not matched to a gene. Germline values: CDR1 SGHRS, CDR2 YFSETQ. This CDR3 has 17 amino acids. CDR3 amino acids: CASSSSPLGRGRTEAFF. CDR3 sequence (DNA): TGCGCCAGCAGCTCTAGCCCTCTCGGGAGGGGGCGTACTGAAGCTTTCTTT.

The rearrangement joins TRBV4-1 to TRBJ2-7; TRBD1 matches 11 bases. CDR1 MGHRA and CDR2 YSYEKL come from the germline V gene. This CDR3 has 19 residues. V trimming: 3 bases; J trimming: 3 bases; junction bases outside the gene matches: 16. The CDR3 here is CASSHLPGQGVEASYEQYF. CDR3 nucleotide sequence: TGCGCCAGCAGCCATCTTCCGGGACAGGGGGTAGAGGCAAGCTACGAGCAGTACTTC.